This T cell receptor beta chain appears in the sequencing data of a study of cytomegalovirus exposure and HLA in healthy donors. Study-wide results and caveats: Altogether, around 160 TCR beta chains were recorded as cytomegalovirus-associated. There were several of the most significant clusters that appeared linked to common viral pathogens in a later analysis. One later analysis reportedly identified an Asian-associated ancestry cluster that showed fewer N-insertions than the 666-donor mean. Another analysis was done later, and it associated fewer than 20,000 TCR beta sequences with HLA alleles at 0.05 false discovery rate.

Primers for the PCR totalled 60 Vbeta and 13 Jbeta. TCRdb's copy holds only in-frame clones and misses some; the assay was immunoSEQ multiplex PCR. The sample holds about 190,000 clones, around 86% seen once. A word on this clone: Its antigen is currently unknown.

The CDR3 extends over 14 amino acids. Germline V gene data show CDR1 as SGHVS and CDR2 as FQNEAQ. V shed 5 bases and J shed 5 bases, with 15 bases lying between them. This chain joins TRBV7-8 and TRBJ1-1; the D is unclear. Sequences were obtained from PBMCs. The source is a man aged 25-40 years in good health and CMV-seronegative. The CDR3: CASSQGPGRTEAFF. As DNA, the CDR3 is TGTGCCAGCAGCCAAGGGCCGGGAAGGACTGAAGCTTTCTTT.